This is a list of T cell receptor beta chains from one sample in a study of cytomegalovirus exposure and HLA in healthy donors. Some clones are missing from TCRdb's copy, which holds only in-frame ones; the method was immunoSEQ multiplex PCR. The sample has 60,000 to 70,000 clones; about 92% are singletons. Sequencing used PBMCs. The receptor source for this set is a man between 18 and 35 years old in good health and CMV-seropositive. The CDR3 runs from the conserved cysteine through the conserved F or W. The D gene is left open where the match is weak. Rows give clone size only sometimes, using once, few, many, or a class for an expanded clone.

>.|TRBJ2-3|TRBV6-6|TRBD2
CASTLGGDTLGDTQYF
TGTGCCAGCACCCTCGGGGGGGACACCTTGGGGGATACGCAGTATTTT
>.|TRBJ2-2|TRBV11-2|.
CASSPRQSTGELFF
TGTGCCAGCAGCCCTAGACAGTCCACCGGGGAGCTGTTTTTT
>.|TRBJ2-7|TRBV6-5|TRBD2
CASQLGRMYEQYF
TGTGCCAGCCAGCTCGGGAGGATGTACGAGCAGTACTTC
>.|TRBJ2-2|TRBV11-3|.
CASSSRGDPYTGELFF
TGTGCCAGCAGCTCCCGCGGGGACCCTTACACCGGGGAGCTGTTTTTT
>.|TRBJ1-2|TRBV28|TRBD1
CASSPLGTQGVGYTF
TGTGCCAGCAGCCCCTTGGGCACACAGGGGGTGGGCTACACCTTC
>.|TRBJ2-2|TRBV7-2|TRBD1
CASSVRQGANTGELFF
TGTGCCAGCAGCGTTAGACAGGGGGCAAACACCGGGGAGCTGTTTTTT
>.|TRBJ2-5|TRBV29-1|TRBD2
CSAKGGGRVETQYF
TGCAGCGCAAAGGGCGGGGGGCGGGTGGAGACCCAGTACTTC
>.|TRBJ1-2|TRBV20-1|.
CSAREVRGTF
TGCAGTGCTAGAGAAGTCAGGGGAACCTTC
>.|TRBJ2-1|TRBV19|TRBD1
CASSILQGSYNEQFF
TGTGCCAGTAGTATCTTACAGGGGTCCTACAATGAGCAGTTCTTC
>.|TRBJ2-5|TRBV28|TRBD1
CASSLGGTATSGLQETQYF
TGTGCCAGCAGCTTGGGTGGGACAGCAACTTCTGGGCTACAAGAGACCCAGTACTTC
>.|TRBJ2-7|TRBV5-4|TRBD2
CASSLGRASGTPYEQYF
TGTGCCAGCAGCTTGGGCCGGGCTAGCGGGACTCCCTACGAGCAGTACTTC
>.|TRBJ2-1|TRBV7-2|.
CASSLGGRVIYNEQFF
TGTGCCAGCAGCTTAGGCGGCAGGGTAATTTACAATGAGCAGTTCTTC
>.|TRBJ2-2|TRBV7-8|.
CASSLAVLSLADTGELFF
TGTGCCAGCAGCTTAGCGGTGTTAAGTCTGGCGGACACCGGGGAGCTGTTTTTT
>.|TRBJ2-5|TRBV7-3|.
CASSSGPARGETQYF
TGTGCCAGCAGCTCCGGACCGGCGCGGGGAGAGACCCAGTACTTC
>.|TRBJ2-3|TRBV27|.
CASRTKNTDTQYF
TGTGCCAGCAGGACTAAAAACACAGATACGCAGTATTTT
>.|TRBJ2-1|TRBV27|TRBD2
CASIGTGTSGPNEQFF
TGTGCCAGCATTGGGACGGGGACTAGCGGGCCTAATGAGCAGTTCTTC
>.|TRBJ2-5|TRBV7-3|.
CASSLRGGKETQYF
TGTGCCAGCAGCTTACGGGGAGGAAAAGAGACCCAGTACTTC
>once|TRBJ2-2|TRBV5-5|.
CASSLRSLARRTGELFF
TGTGCCAGCAGCTTGAGGTCGCTAGCGCGCCGCACCGGGGAGCTGTTTTTT
>once|TRBJ2-5|TRBV2|TRBD2
CASWGSGRTRETQYF
TGTGCCAGCTGGGGTAGCGGGAGGACGAGAGAGACCCAGTACTTC
>.|TRBJ2-1|TRBV5-6|.
CASSLAGRYNEQFF
TGTGCCAGCAGCTTGGCGGGAAGGTACAATGAGCAGTTCTTC
>.|TRBJ1-2|TRBV20-1|.
CSARSHYGYTF
TGCAGTGCTAGGAGCCACTATGGCTACACCTTC
>.|TRBJ2-3|TRBV28|TRBD2
CASSHRLAGGLDTQYF
TGTGCCAGCAGTCACCGACTAGCGGGAGGGTTGGATACGCAGTATTTT
>.|TRBJ1-5|TRBV27|.
CASSLSMGQPQHF
TGTGCCAGCAGTTTATCGATGGGCCAGCCCCAGCATTTT
>few|TRBJ1-1|TRBV14|.
CASSRKLIDTEAFF
TGTGCCAGCAGCCGCAAATTAATAGACACTGAAGCTTTCTTT
>.|TRBJ2-1|TRBV11-1|.
CASSSPPGKQFF
TGTGCCAGCAGCTCACCCCCAGGGAAGCAGTTCTTC
>once|TRBJ2-3|TRBV4-1|TRBD2
CASSRTGTSGSTDTQYF
TGCGCCAGCAGCCGGACAGGGACTAGCGGGAGCACAGATACGCAGTATTTT
>.|TRBJ2-1|TRBV28|.
CASRDLASLDEQFF
TGTGCCAGCAGAGACCTGGCTAGCCTCGATGAGCAGTTCTTC
>.|TRBJ1-1|TRBV29-1|TRBD1
CSVDQGAGTEAFF
TGCAGCGTTGATCAGGGGGCTGGCACTGAAGCTTTCTTT
>.|TRBJ2-1|TRBV9|.
CASTRDSRLYNEQFF
TGTGCCAGCACCCGGGACTCTCGTTTATACAATGAGCAGTTCTTC
>.|TRBJ2-3|TRBV19|TRBD1
CAGGQGPTDTQYF
TGTGCCGGTGGACAGGGACCCACAGATACGCAGTATTTT
>.|TRBJ2-7|TRBV28|.
CASSLPIPVTVLIF
TGTGCCAGCAGTTTACCGATCCCGGTTACGGTCCTGATTTTC
>.|TRBJ2-7|TRBV4-2|TRBD2
CASSQVALAGDYEQYF
TGTGCCAGCAGCCAAGTTGCCTTAGCGGGAGACTACGAGCAGTACTTC
>.|TRBJ2-7|TRBV27|TRBD1
CASQRQGAGSYEQYF
TGTGCCAGCCAAAGGCAGGGGGCCGGTTCCTACGAGCAGTACTTC
>.|TRBJ2-3|TRBV7-6|TRBD2
CASSSSGSYTDTQYF
TGTGCCAGCAGCTCTAGCGGGAGTTACACAGATACGCAGTATTTT
>.|TRBJ2-5|TRBV28|TRBD2
CASSLAGEQETQYF
TGTGCCAGCAGCCTAGCGGGAGAGCAAGAGACCCAGTACTTC
>.|TRBJ1-1|TRBV9|.
CASSVGEIGTEAFF
TGTGCCAGCAGCGTAGGGGAGATAGGCACTGAAGCTTTCTTT
>.|TRBJ2-7|TRBV28|.
CASSFTDRREQYF
TGTGCCAGCAGTTTCACTGATCGGCGGGAGCAGTACTTC
>.|TRBJ2-5|TRBV19|.
CASSILGGDQETQYF
TGTGCCAGTAGTATTCTGGGGGGTGATCAAGAGACCCAGTACTTC
>.|TRBJ2-4|TRBV25-1|TRBD1
CASSDQTGDHYF
TGTGCCAGCAGTGATCAAACAGGGGATCACTACTTC
>.|TRBJ2-5|TRBV18|TRBD2
CASSQNPGLAGDQTQYF
TGTGCCAGCTCACAAAATCCGGGACTAGCGGGAGATCAGACCCAGTACTTC
>.|TRBJ2-7|TRBV5-6|TRBD1
CASSDIPGQALSYEQYF
TGTGCCAGCAGCGACATACCGGGACAGGCTCTATCCTACGAGCAGTACTTC
>.|TRBJ2-2|TRBV6-1|.
CASSEGRGRLGGTGELFF
TGTGCCAGCAGTGAAGGGAGGGGTAGACTCGGGGGCACCGGGGAGCTGTTTTTT
>.|TRBJ2-5|TRBV11-2|TRBD1
CASSLTGTGVGETQYF
TGTGCCAGCAGCTTAACCGGGACAGGGGTAGGAGAGACCCAGTACTTC
>.|TRBJ1-4|TRBV28|.
CASTKQGLVREKLFF
TGTGCCAGCACCAAACAGGGATTGGTTAGAGAAAAACTGTTTTTT
>once|TRBJ2-5|TRBV21-1|.
CASSSPGTSGRETQYF
TGTGCCAGCAGCAGTCCCGGGACTAGCGGGAGAGAGACCCAGTACTTC
>.|TRBJ2-7|TRBV27|.
CASSSDRLSYEQYF
TGTGCCAGCAGTTCCGACAGGCTCTCCTACGAGCAGTACTTC
>.|TRBJ2-7|TRBV5-1|.
CASSLAQGVRNEQYF
TGCGCCAGCAGCTTGGCGCAGGGCGTAAGGAACGAGCAGTACTTC
>.|TRBJ2-1|TRBV27|TRBD2
CASSKRTSGQYNEQFF
TGTGCCAGCAGTAAAAGGACTAGCGGGCAGTACAATGAGCAGTTCTTC
>once|TRBJ2-5|TRBV27|TRBD2
CASSSGLAGGRSLETQYF
TGTGCCAGCAGTTCGGGACTAGCGGGAGGGAGGAGCTTGGAGACCCAGTACTTC
>.|TRBJ2-7|TRBV6-5|TRBD2
CASSYRAGDF
TGTGCCAGCAGTTACAGGGCGGGAGATTTC
>.|TRBJ2-7|TRBV28|.
CASSLSQLPGEQYF
TGTGCCAGCAGTTTGTCACAGCTCCCTGGCGAGCAGTACTTC
>.|TRBJ2-3|TRBV7-9|.
CASGGSGTSTDTQYF
TGTGCCAGCGGAGGTAGCGGAACTAGCACAGATACGCAGTATTTT
>.|TRBJ2-3|TRBV9|.
CASSVATPVDTQYF
TGTGCCAGCAGCGTAGCGACTCCCGTAGATACGCAGTATTTT
>.|TRBJ2-3|TRBV5-1|TRBD2
CASSATGTSGTDTQYF
TGCGCCAGCAGCGCGACCGGGACTAGCGGCACAGATACGCAGTATTTT